These 22 T cell receptor beta chains were all obtained from the same sample, sequenced in a study of T cell clonality in common variable immunodeficiency. TCRdb's copy holds only in-frame clones and misses some; the assay was immunoSEQ multiplex PCR. Reported are about 31,000 clones, none seen only once; the ten largest carry 3.5% to 4.5%. The sample taken for sequencing was peripheral blood mononuclear cells. The receptors come from a person between 18 and 75 years old in good health.

About this clone itself: A read error is possible here, since a much larger clone lies one base away. From the germline J gene comes the end of the CDR3, since the read stops 3 residues before it. This chain links TRBV7-8 with TRBJ2-2, with 7 bases lining up with TRBD2. The germline gives CDR1 SGHVS, CDR2 FQNEAQ. This CDR3 has 13 residues. The CDR3 sequence: CASSLEGEGKLFF. The CDR3 bases that were read are TGTGCCAGCAGCTTAGAAGGGGAGGGAAAG.

In its sample, this clone was seen many times. The read ends 3 residues shy of where the CDR3 ends; the end is completed using the germline J gene. The rearrangement links TRBV7-9 to TRBJ2-5, with D unresolved. The CDR3 spans 14 residues. With 2 bases removed from V and 2 bases from J, the gap between germline ends came to 9 bases. Germline V gives CDR1 SEHNR, CDR2 FQNEAQ (reference sequence). Here the CDR3 reads CASSLIAEQETQYF. CDR3 DNA, as far as it was read: TGTGCCAGCAGCTTAATAGCAGAGCAAGAGACC.

This clone came up many times. Other DNA sequences in the sample encode the same CDR3. Incomplete CDR3 DNA: TGCAGCGTTGACTCTGGGGGCGTTGGAAACACC. It translates to CSVDSGGVGNT. The whole CDR3 sequence is CSVDSGGVGNTIYF. The chain joins TRBV29-1 to TRBJ1-3; D might be TRBD1 (6 bases). The missing CDR3 end, 3 residues past where the read stops, is filled in from the germline J gene. The germline V gene encodes CDR1 SQVTM and CDR2 ANQGSEA. The V and J ends lost 3 bases and 3 bases respectively, with 12 bases between them. The length of the CDR3 is 14 residues.

This clone was observed a handful of times. The missing CDR3 end, 3 residues past where the read stops, is filled in from the germline J gene. The genes are TRBV5-1 and TRBJ2-5; the match to TRBD2 covers 8 bases. Germline assignment: CDR1 SGHRS and CDR2 YFSETQ. Germline trimming cut 4 bases from V and 3 bases from J; bases unmatched to any gene: 14. This CDR3 has 17 amino acids. The DNA read from the CDR3 is TGCGCCAGCAGCCTCGGGAGGGGGTGGTTTGGCAAAGAGACC. This codes for CASSLGRGWFGKET. The CDR3 as a whole reads CASSLGRGWFGKETQYF.

This clone occurred many times. The read ends 3 residues early relative to the CDR3; the germline J gene fills the gap. The J gene is TRBJ1-1, the V gene TRBV20-1; D call uncertain. Germline V gives CDR1 DFQATT, CDR2 SNEGSKA (reference sequence). Trimming stripped 0 bases from V and 2 bases from J, with 10 bases between. This CDR3 comprises 14 residues. CDR3 protein: CSARDYEGNTEAFF. The covered CDR3 bases are TGCAGTGCTAGAGATTACGAGGGTAACACTGAA.

This clone was observed many times. The read finishes 3 residues shy of the CDR3 end, and the germline J gene is used to complete it. The chain has TRBV3-1 (or the pseudogene TRBV3-2) and TRBJ2-3; 11 bases line up with TRBD2. Germline V gene lookup returns CDR1 LGHDT and CDR2 YNNKEL (reference sequence). J lost 3 bases, V lost 2 bases, and 10 bases had no gene match. There are 18 residues in the CDR3. CDR3 DNA, as far as it was read: TGTGCCAGCAGCCAACTAGCGGGAGGCCGTTCTCGTACAGATACG. It codes for CASSQLAGGRSRTDT. The full CDR3 reads CASSQLAGGRSRTDTQYF.

This clone was counted a few times. It is likely a read error: a sequence one base away is far more abundant. The observed sequence ends 3 residues before the CDR3 terminus, with the missing tail filled in from the germline J gene. The J gene is TRBJ2-3, the V gene TRBV30, with 9 bases lining up with TRBD2. This CDR3 has 16 residues. Germline lookup yields CDR1 GTSNPN and CDR2 SVGIG (reference sequence). The sequenced part of the CDR3 DNA is TGTGCCTCGAGTGCCCTTAGCGGGAGTAGGTCAGATACG. It encodes CASSALSGSRSDT. From start to end, the CDR3 is CASSALSGSRSDTQYF.

This clone was seen at least ten times. The read gets to within 3 residues of the CDR3 end, and the germline J gene fills in the rest. This chain links TRBV20-1 with TRBJ1-3, with D perhaps matching TRBD1 (5 bases). Germline loops: CDR1 DFQATT, CDR2 SNEGSKA (reference sequence). The V gene lost 3 bases and the J gene lost 8 bases, with 11 bases spanning the gap. The CDR3 length is 12 residues. The sequenced CDR3 bases are TGCAGTGCTAGTGGGGGGAAGGACACC. Translation gives CSASGGKDT. From start to end, the CDR3 is CSASGGKDTIYF.

This clone is classed as medium-sized. From the germline J gene comes the end of the CDR3, since the read stops 3 residues before it. This rearrangement joins TRBV5-1 to TRBJ2-2; possibly TRBD1 for D (5 bases). V was trimmed by 4 bases and J by 5 bases, leaving 24 bases between them. The CDR3 spans 18 residues. CDR1 SGHRS and CDR2 YFSETQ come from the germline V gene. The CDR3 DNA, read in part, is TGCGCCAGCAGCAGGGGCCCTAGGCATACAGCATTTACCGGGGAG. Translating gives CASSRGPRHTAFTGE. The full CDR3 reads CASSRGPRHTAFTGELFF.

This clone was counted ten times or more. The read ends 3 residues shy of where the CDR3 ends; the end is completed using the germline J gene. This sequence joins TRBV19 and TRBJ2-4; 10 nucleotides align to TRBD1. There are 15 residues in the CDR3. The ends lost 5 bases at V and 6 bases at J; junction bases unmatched: 7. The germline gives CDR1 LNHDA, CDR2 SQIVND (reference sequence). The covered CDR3 bases are TGTGCCAGTAGTCCCGGGACAGGGGTGGGAAACATT. Translation gives CASSPGTGVGNI. The whole CDR3 protein is CASSPGTGVGNIQYF.

A few counts support this clone. Read data end 3 residues before the CDR3 end; the end is taken from the germline J gene. The chain combines TRBV7-8 with TRBJ1-3, with TRBD1 as a possible D gene (5 bases). Germline lookup yields CDR1 SGHVS and CDR2 FQNEAQ. V shed 1 base and J shed 0 bases, with 13 bases lying between them. This CDR3 region has 17 residues. CDR3 loop: CASSLGLAGHSGNTIYF. CDR3 bases read: TGTGCCAGCAGCTTAGGCTTGGCAGGGCACTCTGGAAACACC.

A note on this clone: Read coverage stops 3 residues before the CDR3 terminus; the germline J gene supplies the remainder. The V and J genes are TRBV19 and TRBJ2-1, with TRBD2 identical over 7 bases. V trimming: 7 bases; J trimming: 0 bases; junction bases outside the gene matches: 3. The CDR3 covers 14 residues. CDR1 is LNHDA, CDR2 SQIVND, per germline (reference sequence). The CDR3 sequence is CASKAGDSYNEQFF. CDR3 DNA, as far as it was read: TGTGCCAGTAAGGCGGGGGACTCCTACAATGAG.

This clone was seen ten or more times. The read ends 3 residues before the CDR3 terminus; that terminus is restored from the germline J gene. This chain uses TRBV30 with TRBJ1-1, with D maybe TRBD1 (6 bases). Trimming removed 4 bases from V and 5 bases from J, with 17 bases in between. The CDR3 covers 14 residues. CDR1 GTSNPN and CDR2 SVGIG come from the germline V gene (reference sequence). The CDR3 loop reads CAWTWIGGRTEAFF. Incomplete CDR3 DNA: TGTGCCTGGACTTGGATAGGGGGAAGGACTGAA.

There are many counts of this clone. Sequencing ends 3 residues short of the CDR3 end; the germline J gene provides the rest. The chain carries TRBV30 and TRBJ2-6; TRBD1 aligns across 9 bases. The CDR3 loop spans 18 amino acids. The J segment lost 4 bases and the V segment lost 3 bases, leaving 13 bases of the junction unmatched. In germline, CDR1 is GTSNPN, CDR2 SVGIG (reference sequence). The CDR3 region is CAWRRGTGGMRGANVLTF. CDR3 DNA, as far as it was read: TGTGCCTGGAGAAGGGGAACAGGGGGCATGAGAGGGGCCAACGTC.

This clone was counted many times. The CDR3 goes on 3 residues after the read ends, and that part is filled in from the germline J gene. V and J are TRBV2 and TRBJ1-2; maybe TRBD1 (6 bases). Germline CDR1 reads SNHLY; CDR2 reads FYNNEI. Trimming took 10 bases from V and 4 from J, leaving 19 bases between them. The CDR3 spans 14 residues. The DNA read from the CDR3 is TGTGCCACAGGTCAGGGGCCGAGAGGCTATGGC. Translation gives CATGQGPRGYG. The full CDR3 protein is CATGQGPRGYGYTF.

This clone was recorded many times. The CDR3 extends 3 residues past the end of the read, so its final part is completed from the germline J gene. This chain links TRBV4-2 with TRBJ1-1; D gene unclear. Germline assignment: CDR1 LGHNA and CDR2 YNFKEQ. Trimming removed 1 base from V and 4 bases from J, with 10 bases in between. This CDR3 has 14 residues. CDR3 DNA, as far as it was read: TGTGCCAGCAGCCAAGTCACTGAGAGCACTGAA. Translated: CASSQVTESTE. The whole CDR3 protein is CASSQVTESTEAFF.

At least ten counts were recorded for this clone. The CDR3 extends 3 residues past the end of the read, so its final part is completed from the germline J gene. The chain is built from TRBV6-2 or TRBV6-3 and TRBJ1-1; tentative D call: TRBD1 (6 bases). V was trimmed by 2 bases and J by 5 bases, leaving 15 bases between them. This CDR3 has 15 amino acids. Germline values: CDR1 MNHEY, CDR2 SVGEGT. The CDR3 is CASSYKGARGTEAFF. Partial CDR3 DNA: TGTGCCAGCAGTTACAAAGGGGCTAGGGGGACTGAA.

This clone has a count of ten or more. The CDR3 end is not reached by the read, which stops 3 residues before it; the germline J gene fills it in. The chain recombines TRBV29-1 with TRBJ1-1; no clear D gene. Germline CDR1 reads SQVTM; CDR2 reads ANQGSEA. Trimming shortened V by 5 bases and J by 3 bases, and 13 bases separated the two germline ends. The CDR3 consists of 13 residues. The part of the CDR3 DNA that was read is TGCAGCGTTTTTCCGGGAGCGGACACTGAA. This translates into CSVFPGADTE. The full CDR3 reads CSVFPGADTEAFF.

On this clone: The DNA ends 3 residues before the CDR3 does, and the rest of the CDR3 is filled in from the germline J gene. V is TRBV2 and J is TRBJ2-4, with 8 bases identical to TRBD1. Germline V gene data show CDR1 as SNHLY and CDR2 as FYNNEI. The length of the CDR3 is 13 residues. The CDR3 here is CASRTRTGQPQYF. The CDR3 DNA, read in part, is TGTGCCAGCAGGACCAGGACAGGGCAGCCT.

This clone showed up just a few times. From the germline J gene comes the end of the CDR3, since the read stops 3 residues before it. V and J are TRBV7-2 and TRBJ2-4; a weak D match, TRBD1 (5 bases). The germline V gene encodes CDR1 SGHTA and CDR2 FQGNSA. The CDR3 contains 13 residues. The CDR3 bases that were read are TGTGCCAGCAGCCTGACAGTTAACTATGGT. It codes for CASSLTVNYG. The full-length CDR3 reads as CASSLTVNYGQYF.

This clone appeared many times. Read data end 3 residues before the CDR3 end; the end is taken from the germline J gene. V and J are TRBV4-2 and TRBJ1-4; no reliable D call. The CDR3 length is 15 residues. CDR1 and CDR2 from the germline V gene are LGHNA and YNFKEQ. The part of the CDR3 DNA that was read is TGTGCCAGCAGCCAACGGGCGGGAAATAATTCACCA. Encoded protein: CASSQRAGNNSP. The entire CDR3 protein is CASSQRAGNNSPLFF.

This clone was observed at least ten times. The read terminates 3 residues ahead of where the CDR3 ends, so the germline J gene completes it. The rearrangement links TRBV20-1 to TRBJ1-2; 10 bases align to TRBD1. The trim removed 6 bases at V and 4 bases at J, leaving 8 bases unmatched. From germline, CDR1 is DFQATT and CDR2 SNEGSKA (reference sequence). The CDR3 totals 14 residues. The CDR3 spells CSATTGGVGYGYTF. Partial CDR3 DNA: TGCAGTGCCACGACAGGGGGCGTCGGCTATGGC.